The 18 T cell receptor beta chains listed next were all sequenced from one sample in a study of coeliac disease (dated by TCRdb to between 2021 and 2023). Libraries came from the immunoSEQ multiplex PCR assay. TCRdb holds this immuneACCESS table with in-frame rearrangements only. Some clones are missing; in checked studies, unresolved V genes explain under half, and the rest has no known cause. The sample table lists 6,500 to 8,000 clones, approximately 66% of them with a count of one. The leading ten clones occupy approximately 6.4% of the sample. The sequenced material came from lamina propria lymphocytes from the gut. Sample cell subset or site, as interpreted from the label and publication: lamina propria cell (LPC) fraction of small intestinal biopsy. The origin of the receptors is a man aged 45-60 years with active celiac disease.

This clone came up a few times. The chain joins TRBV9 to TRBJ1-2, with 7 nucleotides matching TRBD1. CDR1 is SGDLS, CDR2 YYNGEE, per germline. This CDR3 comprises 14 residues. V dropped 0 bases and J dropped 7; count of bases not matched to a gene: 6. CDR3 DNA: TGTGCCAGCAGCGTAGGGAGACAGGGTTTTGGCTACACCTTC. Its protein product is CASSVGRQGFGYTF. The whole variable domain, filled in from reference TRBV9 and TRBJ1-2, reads DSGVTQTPKHLITATGQRVTLRCSPRSGDLSVYWYQQSLDQGLQFLIQYYNGEERAKGNILERFSAQQFPDLHSELNLSSLELGDSALYFCASSVGRQGFGYTFGSGTRLTVV.

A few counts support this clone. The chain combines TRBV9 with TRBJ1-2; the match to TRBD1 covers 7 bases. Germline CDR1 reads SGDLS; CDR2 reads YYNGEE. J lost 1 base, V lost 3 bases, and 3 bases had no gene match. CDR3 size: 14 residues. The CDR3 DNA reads TGTGCCAGCAGCGCAGGACAGGTTAACTATGGCTACACCTTC. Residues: CASSAGQVNYGYTF.

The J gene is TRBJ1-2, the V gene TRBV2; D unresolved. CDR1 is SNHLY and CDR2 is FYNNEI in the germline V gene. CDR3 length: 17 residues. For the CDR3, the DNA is TGTGCTAGGCGAGGAGGGCAGGTAGGCCCAGCTAACTATGGCTACACCTTC. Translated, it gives CARRGGQVGPANYGYTF.

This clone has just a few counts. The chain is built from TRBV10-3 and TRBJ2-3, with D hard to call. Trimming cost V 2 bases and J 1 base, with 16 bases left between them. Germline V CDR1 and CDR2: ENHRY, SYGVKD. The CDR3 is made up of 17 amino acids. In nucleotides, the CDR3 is TGTGCCATCAGTGAGCCGATTGGCCTAGTGGGCACAGATACGCAGTATTTT. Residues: CAISEPIGLVGTDTQYF.

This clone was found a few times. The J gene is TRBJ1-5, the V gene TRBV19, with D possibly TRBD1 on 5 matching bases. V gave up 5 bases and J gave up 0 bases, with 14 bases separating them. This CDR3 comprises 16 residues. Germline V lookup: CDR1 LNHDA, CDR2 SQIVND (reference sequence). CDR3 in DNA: TGTGCCAGTAGTGTAATGACAGACCATAGCAATCAGCCCCAGCATTTT. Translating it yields CASSVMTDHSNQPQHF.

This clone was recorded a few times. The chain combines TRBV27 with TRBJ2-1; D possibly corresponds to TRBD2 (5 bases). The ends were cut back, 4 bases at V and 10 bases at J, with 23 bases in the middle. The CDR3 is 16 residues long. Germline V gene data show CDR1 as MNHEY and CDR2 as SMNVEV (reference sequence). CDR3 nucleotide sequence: TGTGCCAGCAGTTACGTCTCAGGCGGGTCCTCGTTAGAGCAGTTCTTC. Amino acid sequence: CASSYVSGGSSLEQFF.

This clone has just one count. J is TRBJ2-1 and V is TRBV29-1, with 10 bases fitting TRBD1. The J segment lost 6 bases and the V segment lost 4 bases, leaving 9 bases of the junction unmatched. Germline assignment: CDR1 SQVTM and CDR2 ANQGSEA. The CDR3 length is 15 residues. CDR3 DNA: TGCAGCGTTGGAGGAGGGACAGGGGTGCGCAATGAGCAGTTCTTC. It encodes CSVGGGTGVRNEQFF.

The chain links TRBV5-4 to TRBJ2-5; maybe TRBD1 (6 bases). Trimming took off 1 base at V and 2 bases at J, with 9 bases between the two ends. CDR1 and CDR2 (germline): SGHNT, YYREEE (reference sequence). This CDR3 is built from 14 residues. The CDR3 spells CASSLKTGQETQYF. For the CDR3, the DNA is TGTGCCAGCAGCTTGAAAACAGGGCAAGAGACCCAGTACTTC. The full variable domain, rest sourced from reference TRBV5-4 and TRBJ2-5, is ETGVTQSPTHLIKTRGQQVTLRCSSQSGHNTVSWYQQALGQGPQFIFQYYREEENGRGNFPPRFSGLQFPNYSSELNVNALELDDSALYLCASSLKTGQETQYFGPGTRLLVL.

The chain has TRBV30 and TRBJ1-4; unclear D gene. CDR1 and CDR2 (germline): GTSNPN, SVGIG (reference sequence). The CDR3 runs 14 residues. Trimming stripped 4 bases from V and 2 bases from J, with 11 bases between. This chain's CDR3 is CAWTGGRTNEKLFF. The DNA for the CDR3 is TGTGCCTGGACAGGAGGGCGGACTAATGAAAAACTGTTTTTT.

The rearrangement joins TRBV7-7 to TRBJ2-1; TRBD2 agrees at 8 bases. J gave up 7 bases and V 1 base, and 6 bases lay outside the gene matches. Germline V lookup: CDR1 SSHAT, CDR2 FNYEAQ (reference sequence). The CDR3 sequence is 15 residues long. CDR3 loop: CASSLGAAGENEQFF. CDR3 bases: TGTGCCAGCAGCTTAGGGGCAGCGGGAGAGAATGAGCAGTTCTTC.

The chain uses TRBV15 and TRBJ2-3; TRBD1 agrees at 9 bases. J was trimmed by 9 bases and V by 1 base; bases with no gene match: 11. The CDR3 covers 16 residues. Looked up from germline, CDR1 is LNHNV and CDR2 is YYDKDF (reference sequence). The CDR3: CATSRGAGTGGSTQYF. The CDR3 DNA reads TGTGCCACCAGCAGAGGCGCCGGAACAGGGGGCTCCACGCAGTATTTT. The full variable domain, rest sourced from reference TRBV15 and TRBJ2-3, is DAMVIQNPRYQVTQFGKPVTLSCSQTLNHNVMYWYQQKSSQAPKLLFHYYDKDFNNEADTPDNFQSRRPNTSFCFLDIRSPGLGDTAMYLCATSRGAGTGGSTQYFGPGTRLTVL.

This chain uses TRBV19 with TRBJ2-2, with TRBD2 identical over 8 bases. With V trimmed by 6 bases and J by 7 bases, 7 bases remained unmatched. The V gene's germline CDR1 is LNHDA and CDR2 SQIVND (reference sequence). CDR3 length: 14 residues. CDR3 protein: CASRLAVGNGELFF. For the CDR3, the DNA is TGTGCCAGTAGACTAGCGGTGGGGAACGGGGAGCTGTTTTTT. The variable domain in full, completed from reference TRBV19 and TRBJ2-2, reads DGGITQSPKYLFRKEGQNVTLSCEQNLNHDAMYWYRQDPGQGLRLIYYSQIVNDFQKGDIAEGYSVSREKKESFPLTVTSAQKNPTAFYLCASRLAVGNGELFFGEGSRLTVL.

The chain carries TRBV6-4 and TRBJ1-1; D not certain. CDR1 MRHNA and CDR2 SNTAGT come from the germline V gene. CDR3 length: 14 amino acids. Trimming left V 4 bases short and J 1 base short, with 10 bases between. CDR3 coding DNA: TGTGCCAGCAGTGTGGTGGAGAAGAACACTGAAGCTTTCTTT. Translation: CASSVVEKNTEAFF.

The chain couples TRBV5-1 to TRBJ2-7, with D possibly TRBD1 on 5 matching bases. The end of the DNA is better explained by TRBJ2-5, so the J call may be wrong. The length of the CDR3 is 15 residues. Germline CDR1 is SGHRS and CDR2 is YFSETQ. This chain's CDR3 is CASSLEGVRGETQYF. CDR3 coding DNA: TGCGCCAGCAGCTTGGAAGGGGTCCGAGGAGAGACCCAGTACTTC.

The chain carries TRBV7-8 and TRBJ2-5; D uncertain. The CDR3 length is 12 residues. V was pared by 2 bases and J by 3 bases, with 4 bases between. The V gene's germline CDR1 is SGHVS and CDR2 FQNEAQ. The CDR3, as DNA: TGTGCCAGCAGCTTACAGGAAGAGACCCAGTACTTC. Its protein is CASSLQEETQYF.

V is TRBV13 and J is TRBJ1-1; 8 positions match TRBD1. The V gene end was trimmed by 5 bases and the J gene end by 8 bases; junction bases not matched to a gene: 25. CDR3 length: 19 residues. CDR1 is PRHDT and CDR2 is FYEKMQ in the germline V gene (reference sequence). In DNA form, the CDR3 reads TGTGCCAGCAGCCCCACCATAAGACAGGGTGGGGACAGGCCGATAGAAGCTTTCTTT. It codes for CASSPTIRQGGDRPIEAFF.

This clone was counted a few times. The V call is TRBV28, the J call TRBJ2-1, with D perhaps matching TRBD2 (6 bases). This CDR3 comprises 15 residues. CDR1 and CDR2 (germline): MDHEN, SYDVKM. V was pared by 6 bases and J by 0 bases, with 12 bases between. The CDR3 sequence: CASSLGLNSYNEQFF. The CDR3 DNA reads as TGTGCCAGCAGCCTGGGACTGAACTCCTACAATGAGCAGTTCTTC.

CDR3: CASSRNPGQGLFF. The CDR3 DNA reads TGTGCCAGCAGTCGGAACCCGGGACAGGGCCTGTTTTTT. The V call is TRBV2, the J call TRBJ1-4; 9 bases map to TRBD1. The length of the CDR3 is 13 residues. Germline V gives CDR1 SNHLY, CDR2 FYNNEI. V lost 5 bases, J lost 14 bases, and 9 bases stayed unmatched.